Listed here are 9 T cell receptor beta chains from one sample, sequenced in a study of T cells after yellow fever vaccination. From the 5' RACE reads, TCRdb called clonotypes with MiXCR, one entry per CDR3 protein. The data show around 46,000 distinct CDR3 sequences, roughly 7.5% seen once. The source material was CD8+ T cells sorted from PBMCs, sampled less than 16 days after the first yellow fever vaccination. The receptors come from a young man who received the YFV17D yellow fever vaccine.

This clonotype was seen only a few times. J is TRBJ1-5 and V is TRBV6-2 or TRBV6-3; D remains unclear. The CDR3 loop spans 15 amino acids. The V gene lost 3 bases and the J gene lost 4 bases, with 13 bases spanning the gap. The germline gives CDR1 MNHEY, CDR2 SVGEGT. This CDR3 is CASSYRREGNQPQHF. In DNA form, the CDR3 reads TGTGCCAGCAGTTATCGGAGGGAGGGTAATCAGCCCCAGCATTTT.

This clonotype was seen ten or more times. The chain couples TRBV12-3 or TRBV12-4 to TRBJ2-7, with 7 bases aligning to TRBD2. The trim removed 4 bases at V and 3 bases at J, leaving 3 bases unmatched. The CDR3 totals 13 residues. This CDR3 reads CASSSWGGYEQYF. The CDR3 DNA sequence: TGTGCCAGCAGTTCCTGGGGGGGCTACGAGCAGTACTTC.

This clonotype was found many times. In DNA, the CDR3 is TGTGCCAGCAGCTTGAGCGGGGGCAGGGAGCTGTTTTTT. It yields the protein CASSLSGGRELFF. The chain joins TRBV5-6 to TRBJ2-2, with 8 nucleotides matching TRBD2. The CDR3 runs 13 residues. The germline V gene has CDR1 SGHDT and CDR2 YYEEEE. The V and J ends lost 1 base and 9 bases, in that order; junction bases with no gene match: 2.

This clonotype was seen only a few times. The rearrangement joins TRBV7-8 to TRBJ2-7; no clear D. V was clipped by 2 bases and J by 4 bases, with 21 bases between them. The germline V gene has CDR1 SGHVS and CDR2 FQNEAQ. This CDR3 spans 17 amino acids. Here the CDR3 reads CASSLITPRLRAYEQYF. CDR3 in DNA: TGTGCCAGCAGCTTAATCACCCCGCGGCTGCGAGCGTACGAGCAGTACTTC.

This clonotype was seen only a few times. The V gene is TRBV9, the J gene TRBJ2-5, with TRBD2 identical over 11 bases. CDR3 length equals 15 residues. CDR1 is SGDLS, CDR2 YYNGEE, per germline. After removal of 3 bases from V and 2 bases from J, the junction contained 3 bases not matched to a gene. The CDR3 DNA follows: TGTGCCAGCAGCGACGGGACTAGCGGACAAGAGACCCAGTACTTC. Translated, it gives CASSDGTSGQETQYF.

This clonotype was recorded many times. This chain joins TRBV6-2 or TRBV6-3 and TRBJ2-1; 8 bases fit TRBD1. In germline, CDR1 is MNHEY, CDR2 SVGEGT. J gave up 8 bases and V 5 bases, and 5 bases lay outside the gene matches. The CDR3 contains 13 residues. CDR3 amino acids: CASSPRQGHEQFF. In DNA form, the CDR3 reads TGTGCCAGCAGTCCCCGACAGGGGCATGAGCAGTTCTTC.

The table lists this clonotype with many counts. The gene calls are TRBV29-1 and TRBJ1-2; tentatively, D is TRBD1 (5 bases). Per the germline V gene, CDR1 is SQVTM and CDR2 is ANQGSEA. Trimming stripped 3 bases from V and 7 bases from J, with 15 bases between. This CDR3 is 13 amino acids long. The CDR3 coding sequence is TGCAGCGTTGACAGGGTTTTTCTACGTGGCTACACCTTC. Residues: CSVDRVFLRGYTF. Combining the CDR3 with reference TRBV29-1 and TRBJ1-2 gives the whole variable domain SAVISQKPSRDICQRGTSLTIQCQVDSQVTMMFWYRQQPGQSLTLIATANQGSEATYESGFVIDKFPISRPNLTFSTLTVSNMSPEDSSIYLCSVDRVFLRGYTFGSGTRLTVV.

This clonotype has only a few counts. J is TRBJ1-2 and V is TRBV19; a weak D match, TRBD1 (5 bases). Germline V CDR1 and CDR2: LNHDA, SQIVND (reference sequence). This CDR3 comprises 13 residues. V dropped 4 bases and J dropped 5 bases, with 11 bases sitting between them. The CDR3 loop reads CASSTAGLYGYTF. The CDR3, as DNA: TGTGCCAGTAGTACCGCAGGGTTATATGGCTACACCTTC.

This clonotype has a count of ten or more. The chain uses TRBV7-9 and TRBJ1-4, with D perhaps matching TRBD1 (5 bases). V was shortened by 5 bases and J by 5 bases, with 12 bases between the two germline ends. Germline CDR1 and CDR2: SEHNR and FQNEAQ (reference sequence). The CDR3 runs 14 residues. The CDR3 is CASSGTDSNEKLFF. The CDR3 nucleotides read TGTGCCAGCAGCGGGACGGATTCGAATGAAAAACTGTTTTTT.